This T cell receptor (beta chain) was recorded in a study of T cell changes during pregnancy in multiple sclerosis. TCRdb's copy holds only in-frame clones and misses some; the assay was immunoSEQ multiplex PCR. The sample carries fewer than 90,000 clones, just over 90% recorded once. The TCR originated in a female donor in good health, enrolled as a control in a pregnancy study. The specimen was peripheral blood, collected in the third trimester of pregnancy.

The DNA for the CDR3 is TGTGCCAGCAGCTTAGGCGGGAGTCCTTCCACTGAGCAGTTCTTC. Its protein is CASSLGGSPSTEQFF. This chain connects TRBV7-8 to TRBJ2-1; the match to TRBD2 covers 7 bases. The CDR3 spans 15 residues. J was trimmed by 9 bases and V by 1 base; bases with no gene match: 9. CDR1 is SGHVS and CDR2 is FQNEAQ in the germline V gene.